The 21 T cell receptor beta chains in this list originate from one sample, sequenced in a study of shared clonotypes between healthy human individuals. Sequencing was performed with immunoSEQ multiplex PCR; in TCRdb, only in-frame clones are kept and a portion is missing. The sample has 2 million to 2.5 million clones, roughly 91% seen once. It was CD45RO-negative cells, positively selected for CCR7, that made up naive CD8 cells, with terminally differentiated effector memory CD45RA+ cells excluded. Material for sequencing was naive CD8+ T cells from PBMCs. All receptors derive from a man between 18 and 29 years old in good health. Some clones in this sample may be carry-over from other donors' samples.

Concerning this clone itself: The sample has other DNA sequences that encode this CDR3 too. The gene calls are TRBV29-1 and TRBJ2-7, with D uncertain. V was clipped by 4 bases and J by 0 bases, with 7 bases between them. This CDR3 spans 12 amino acids. Germline CDR1 SQVTM, CDR2 ANQGSEA. Here the CDR3 DNA reads TGCAGCGTTGCGATCAGCTCCTACGAGCAGTACTTC. It translates to CSVAISSYEQYF.

This clone is a singleton in its sample. The rearrangement links TRBV28 to TRBJ2-3; D unresolved. V lost 3 bases and J lost 0, with 13 bases in between. The CDR3 runs to 16 residues. Germline CDR1 is MDHEN and CDR2 is SYDVKM. Here the CDR3 reads CASSFLRSLSTDTQYF. For the CDR3, the DNA is TGTGCCAGCAGTTTCCTCAGGAGCCTCAGCACAGATACGCAGTATTTT.

In regard to this clone: This sample includes further DNA sequences coding for the same CDR3. V gene TRBV27 combines with J gene TRBJ2-7, with D unclear. Trimming took off 1 base at V and 3 bases at J, with 7 bases between the two ends. Germline V gene lookup returns CDR1 MNHEY and CDR2 SMNVEV (reference sequence). The CDR3 consists of 13 residues. CDR3 DNA sequence: TGTGCCAGCAGTTTATTCCAGAGCTACGAGCAGTACTTC. Protein sequence: CASSLFQSYEQYF.

The CDR3 region is CASSLFGGGNTIYF. The CDR3 DNA reads TGTGCCAGCAGTTTATTTGGGGGTGGAAACACCATATATTTT. The chain combines TRBV27 with TRBJ1-3, with D perhaps matching TRBD1 (5 bases). The length of the CDR3 is 14 residues. The V end was cut by 1 base, the J end by 3 bases, with 7 bases between. Germline V gives CDR1 MNHEY, CDR2 SMNVEV (reference sequence).

Here the CDR3 reads CASSPPRGRNTGELFF. DNA of the CDR3: TGTGCCAGTAGTCCACCCAGGGGGCGAAACACCGGGGAGCTGTTTTTT. V and J are TRBV19 and TRBJ2-2; 8 bases match TRBD1. V lost 5 bases, J lost 2 bases, and 7 bases stayed unmatched. The CDR3 consists of 16 residues. CDR1 LNHDA and CDR2 SQIVND come from the germline V gene (reference sequence).

J is TRBJ2-1 and V is TRBV19; the match to TRBD2 covers 8 bases. V lost 8 bases to trimming and J lost 7 bases; unmatched junction nucleotides: 10. This CDR3 has 14 residues. Germline V gene sequence: CDR1 LNHDA, CDR2 SQIVND (reference sequence). The CDR3 nucleotides are TGTGCCAGTCTTGGCGGGAGGCCGGGGAATGAGCAGTTCTTC. Its translation: CASLGGRPGNEQFF.

The V call is TRBV27, the J call TRBJ1-4; possible D gene TRBD1, 6 bases. Trimming took off 5 bases at V and 0 bases at J, with 16 bases between the two ends. The CDR3 loop spans 17 amino acids. CDR1 is MNHEY, CDR2 SMNVEV, per germline (reference sequence). The CDR3 loop reads CASSTRIQGATNEKLFF. CDR3 DNA: TGTGCCAGCAGTACGAGGATACAGGGAGCAACTAATGAAAAACTGTTTTTT. The whole variable domain, remainder taken from reference TRBV27 and TRBJ1-4, is EAQVTQNPRYLITVTGKKLTVTCSQNMNHEYMSWYRQDPGLGLRQIYYSMNVEVTDKGDVPEGYKVSRKEKRNFPLILESPSPNQTSLYFCASSTRIQGATNEKLFFGSGTQLSVL.

The chain combines TRBV11-2 with TRBJ2-7; D might be TRBD1 (5 bases). This CDR3 spans 15 amino acids. V was clipped by 1 base and J by 8 bases, with 18 bases between them. CDR1 and CDR2 (germline): SGHAT, FQNNGV. The CDR3 loop is CASSLGPGLSYQQYF. For the CDR3, the DNA is TGTGCCAGCAGCTTAGGCCCAGGGCTTTCTTACCAGCAGTACTTC.

The chain is built from TRBV30 and TRBJ1-2; no clear D gene. Trimming removed 2 bases at V and 0 bases at J, with 10 bases between. Germline V lookup: CDR1 GTSNPN, CDR2 SVGIG (reference sequence). The CDR3 covers 14 residues. In DNA, the CDR3 is TGTGCCTGGAGTTTGGGCAGACCTAACTATGGCTACACCTTC. This translates into CAWSLGRPNYGYTF.

This rearrangement joins TRBV28 to TRBJ2-5; D ambiguous. The CDR3 sequence is 11 residues long. CDR1 and CDR2 (germline): MDHEN, SYDVKM. The V end lost 8 bases, the J end lost 4 bases, and 8 bases lay between the germline ends. The CDR3 here is CASVEAETQYF. CDR3 DNA: TGTGCCAGCGTAGAGGCAGAGACCCAGTACTTC.

The chain couples TRBV4-2 to TRBJ2-7; 15 nucleotides agree with TRBD2. The CDR3 consists of 16 residues. CDR1 and CDR2 from the germline V gene are LGHNA and YNFKEQ. J was trimmed by 4 bases and V by 4 bases; bases with no gene match: 5. Written as DNA, the CDR3 is TGTGCCAGCAGCCCCGGGACTAGCGGGGGGATATACGAGCAGTACTTC. It yields the protein CASSPGTSGGIYEQYF.

The rearrangement links TRBV4-1 to TRBJ2-5; D may be TRBD1 (5 bases). Germline values: CDR1 MGHRA, CDR2 YSYEKL. Between the trimmed V and J ends, which lost 6 bases and 2 bases, there was a span of 10 bases. The CDR3 runs 13 residues. The CDR3 here is CASSWAGQETQYF. CDR3 nucleotide sequence: TGCGCCAGCAGTTGGGCAGGGCAAGAGACCCAGTACTTC.

V is TRBV9 and J is TRBJ2-3; 7 bases are a match to TRBD1. Germline V CDR1 and CDR2: SGDLS, YYNGEE. CDR3 size: 15 residues. The V gene end was trimmed by 3 bases and the J gene end by 6 bases; junction bases not matched to a gene: 10. The CDR3 loop reads CASSGTGRLRDTQYF. The CDR3 DNA is TGTGCCAGCAGCGGGACAGGCCGGCTTCGGGATACGCAGTATTTT.

This clone has only a few counts. The chain has TRBV15 and TRBJ1-3, with unresolved D. Trimming pared 8 bases from V and 0 bases from J, leaving 8 bases between. In germline, CDR1 is LNHNV, CDR2 YYDKDF (reference sequence). The CDR3 totals 13 residues. The CDR3 DNA follows: TGTGCCACCTCGGGGTCCTCTGGAAACACCATATATTTT. Protein product: CATSGSSGNTIYF.

The rearrangement uses TRBV6-5 and TRBJ1-1; the D is unclear. The CDR3 has 12 amino acids. Trimming removed 4 bases at V and 7 bases at J, with 10 bases between. The germline V gene has CDR1 MNHEY and CDR2 SVGAGI. CDR3 residues: CASSFTSVEAFF. The CDR3 DNA reads as TGTGCCAGCAGTTTCACCTCGGTTGAAGCTTTCTTT.

V gene TRBV6-1 combines with J gene TRBJ2-7; possibly TRBD1 or TRBD2 for D (6 bases each). V lost 3 bases to trimming and J lost 4 bases, with 16 bases between them. The CDR3 contains 15 residues. Germline CDR1 MNHNS, CDR2 SASEGT. DNA of the CDR3: TGTGCCAGCAGTGAGGGGGGCCAAGCAGGATACGAGCAGTACTTC. Residues: CASSEGGQAGYEQYF.

The rearrangement joins TRBV15 to TRBJ1-2; tentatively, D is TRBD1 (5 bases). Germline V lookup: CDR1 LNHNV, CDR2 YYDKDF (reference sequence). Trimming left V 2 bases short and J 6 bases short, with 7 bases between. This CDR3 spans 12 amino acids. CDR3 loop: CATSRQGNGYTF. The CDR3 DNA follows: TGTGCCACCAGCAGACAGGGAAATGGCTACACCTTC.

In regard to this clone: This same CDR3 is encoded by further DNA sequences in the sample. The chain has TRBV27 and TRBJ2-1; 7 positions agree with TRBD1. V lost 3 bases, J lost 2 bases, and 1 base stayed unmatched. This CDR3 spans 14 amino acids. Germline V lookup: CDR1 MNHEY, CDR2 SMNVEV (reference sequence). CDR3 residues: CASSLGTAYNEQFF. The DNA for the CDR3 is TGTGCCAGCAGTTTGGGGACAGCCTACAATGAGCAGTTCTTC.

This clone was observed a single time. The chain combines TRBV6-6 with TRBJ2-3; D is possibly TRBD2 (6 bases). Trimming cost V 9 bases and J 0 bases, with 19 bases left between them. In germline, CDR1 is MNHNY, CDR2 SVGAGI (reference sequence). The CDR3 runs 16 residues. For the CDR3, the DNA is TGTGCCAGTCGGGAATGGCGGGACGCTAGCACAGATACGCAGTATTTT. Residues: CASREWRDASTDTQYF.

The genes are TRBV6-5 and TRBJ1-1; 10 positions match TRBD1. The germline CDR1 and CDR2 sequences are MNHEY and SVGAGI. J gave up 4 bases and V 5 bases, and 7 bases lay outside the gene matches. The CDR3 loop spans 15 amino acids. DNA of the CDR3: TGTGCCAGCAGTGCCGACAGGGGGCCGGGCACTGAAGCTTTCTTT. Translating gives CASSADRGPGTEAFF.

This clone was recorded a few times. This chain's CDR3 is CASRQGTEQYF. The CDR3, as DNA: TGTGCCAGCAGACAGGGAACCGAGCAGTACTTC. The rearrangement links TRBV7-9 to TRBJ2-7, with D possibly TRBD1 on 6 matching bases. Germline CDR1 and CDR2: SEHNR and FQNEAQ (reference sequence). Trimming shortened V by 6 bases and J by 6 bases, and 9 bases separated the two germline ends. The CDR3 is 11 amino acids.